These T cell receptor beta chains were read from a single sample in a study of cytomegalovirus exposure and HLA in healthy donors. Here immunoSEQ multiplex PCR was the method, and the copy in TCRdb shows in-frame clones only, minus some. This sample has roughly 170,000 clones; around four fifths occur once, and the top ten carry approximately 13%. The sample comprised PBMCs. Receptor source: a woman between 45 and 65 years old in good health and CMV-seropositive. Each CDR3 is given with its conserved first and last residue. The D gene is left open where the match is weak. Part of the rows lack a size; the others show once, few, many or a class for expanded clones.

CDR3nt | CDR3aa | d_gene | v_gene | abundance | j_gene
TGCGCCAGCAGCCAATCGACAGGGGGTAGGACCCAGCATTTT | CASSQSTGGRTQHF | TRBD1 | TRBV4-1 | - | TRBJ1-5
TGTGCCAGCAGAGCACAGGGGGCGGGTACAGATACGCAGTATTTT | CASRAQGAGTDTQYF | TRBD1 | TRBV11-2 | once | TRBJ2-3
TGTGCCAGCAGTTTAGGGTACAGGGGTCAGCCCCAGCATTTT | CASSLGYRGQPQHF | TRBD1 | TRBV27 | - | TRBJ1-5
TGTGCCAGCAGCTCCCCCGGGACAGAACCACTCACAGATACGCAGTATTTT | CASSSPGTEPLTDTQYF | TRBD1 | TRBV11-2 | - | TRBJ2-3
TGCGCCAGCAGCCAAGGACCGGGGGGGGGTACCTATAATTCACCCCTCCACTTT | CASSQGPGGGTYNSPLHF | - | TRBV4-1 | few | TRBJ1-6
TGTGCCAGCAGGCGGACAGGGACCAATCAGCCCCAGCATTTT | CASRRTGTNQPQHF | TRBD1 | TRBV6-5 | - | TRBJ1-5
TGTGCCAGCAGTCCTACAGGGGTGAAGACCCAGTACTTC | CASSPTGVKTQYF | TRBD1 | TRBV6-6 | - | TRBJ2-5
TGTGCCAGCAGCGTGGCAGGTGATGGTGGCTACACCTTC | CASSVAGDGGYTF | - | TRBV9 | - | TRBJ1-2
TGTGCCAGCAGCTCACTACAGGGGCCCACCTATGGCTACACCTTC | CASSSLQGPTYGYTF | TRBD1 | TRBV5-6 | - | TRBJ1-2
TGTGCTACCAGCAGAGGTTCGGGGAATCAGCCCCAGCATTTT | CATSRGSGNQPQHF | - | TRBV15 | - | TRBJ1-5
TGTGCCAGCAGCTTACCCCCGTCGGTGTCTGGAAACACCATATATTTT | CASSLPPSVSGNTIYF | - | TRBV7-6 | - | TRBJ1-3
TGTGCCAGCAGCTTGGCTGGCCAAAATCAGCCCCAGCATTTT | CASSLAGQNQPQHF | - | TRBV5-4 | - | TRBJ1-5
TGTTCCAGCAGCTCGTGGGACAGCTCGAACACCGGGGAGCTGTTTTTT | CSSSSWDSSNTGELFF | TRBD1 | TRBV7-9 | - | TRBJ2-2
TGTGCCAGCAGCCCCTCGAGTGGCACAGATACGCAGTATTTT | CASSPSSGTDTQYF | - | TRBV7-2 | - | TRBJ2-3
TGTGCCAGTACCCGCCGCCTAGCCACAGATACGCAGTATTTT | CASTRRLATDTQYF | - | TRBV19 | - | TRBJ2-3
TGTGCCAGCAGCGCCTCCAATGGACTAGCGAGCGCCGGGGAGCTGTTTTTT | CASSASNGLASAGELFF | TRBD2 | TRBV9 | - | TRBJ2-2
TGTGCCTGGAGCCAATATCAAAAGACAGGGAACTATGGCTACACCTTC | CAWSQYQKTGNYGYTF | TRBD1 | TRBV30 | once | TRBJ1-2
TGTGCCAGCAGCTTAACGGGGATTAACTATGGCTACACCTTC | CASSLTGINYGYTF | - | TRBV13 | - | TRBJ1-2
TGTGCCAGCAGTGGCCGCGGGGGACGCAATCAGCCCCAGCATTTT | CASSGRGGRNQPQHF | - | TRBV6-5 | few | TRBJ1-5
TGTGCCAGCAGTTTAGGGGGACCCTCCTACGAGCAGTACTTC | CASSLGGPSYEQYF | - | TRBV6-5 | - | TRBJ2-7
TGTGCCAGCAGTTTATCACGGCGGGGAGGCTACACCTTC | CASSLSRRGGYTF | - | TRBV27 | - | TRBJ1-2
TGCGCCAGCAGCTTCGGAGGGGGCGCGGGTGGCTACACCTTC | CASSFGGGAGGYTF | TRBD1 | TRBV5-1 | - | TRBJ1-2
TGTGCCAGCAGCTTGGGACCCCCAAGCGGAAACACTGAAGCTTTCTTT | CASSLGPPSGNTEAFF | - | TRBV5-6 | - | TRBJ1-1
TGTGCCTCCAGCGACACTGAAGCTTTCTTT | CASSDTEAFF | - | TRBV6-6 | - | TRBJ1-1
TGTGCCAGCATTGTCACGAACAGGGGGCTCAGGGAGACCCAGTACTTC | CASIVTNRGLRETQYF | TRBD1 | TRBV9 | - | TRBJ2-5
TGTGCCAGCTCAGATCCCGACAAGTTGAACACTGAAGCTTTCTTT | CASSDPDKLNTEAFF | - | TRBV18 | once | TRBJ1-1
TGTGCCAGCAAACGGGCGGGGGATTACAATGAGCAGTTCTTC | CASKRAGDYNEQFF | TRBD2 | TRBV27 | - | TRBJ2-1
TGTGCCAGCAGCCACAGTATTCGACAGCCGAACACCGGGGAGCTGTTTTTT | CASSHSIRQPNTGELFF | - | TRBV7-9 | - | TRBJ2-2
TGTGCCATCAGTGAGTCTGGCAGGGTAGAGCAGCCCCAGCATTTT | CAISESGRVEQPQHF | - | TRBV10-3 | - | TRBJ1-5
TGTGCCAGCAGCCCCGTGGGACTAGCGGGGGGGGAGACCCAGTACTTC | CASSPVGLAGGETQYF | TRBD2 | TRBV5-6 | few | TRBJ2-5
TGTGCCAGCAGCATTAATCAGGGCTCTGGAAACACCATATATTTT | CASSINQGSGNTIYF | - | TRBV9 | few | TRBJ1-3
TGTGCCAGTACCCTTGGGGCTCTGATGTTGGGGAACACTGAAGCTTTCTTT | CASTLGALMLGNTEAFF | - | TRBV19 | - | TRBJ1-1
TGTGCCAGCAGCAATAGTTTAGGACACTCCTACGAGCAGTACTTC | CASSNSLGHSYEQYF | - | TRBV21-1 | - | TRBJ2-7
TGTGCCAGCAGTGAGATTGACAGGGTGGGAGAGACCCAGTACTTC | CASSEIDRVGETQYF | TRBD1 | TRBV6-1 | - | TRBJ2-5
TGTGCCAGCAGCGGGGCAGGGGGCCTCACTGAAGCTTTCTTT | CASSGAGGLTEAFF | TRBD1 | TRBV2 | - | TRBJ1-1
TGTGCCAGCAGCTTGGAGTATAGGAACACTGAAGCTTTCTTT | CASSLEYRNTEAFF | - | TRBV5-4 | - | TRBJ1-1
TGTGCCAGCAGCGAAGCAGGGGGGTACGAGCAGTACTTC | CASSEAGGYEQYF | - | TRBV7-3 | - | TRBJ2-7
TGTGCCTGGAGTCCCTCCCCAGGGTACACTGAAGCTTTCTTT | CAWSPSPGYTEAFF | - | TRBV30 | - | TRBJ1-1
TGTGCCTGGCGAGGACGCAGGGAGGGAAAACTGTTTTTT | CAWRGRREGKLFF | - | TRBV30 | - | TRBJ1-4
TGTGCCAGCAGGGGGACAGGGACTCAGCCCCAGCATTTT | CASRGTGTQPQHF | TRBD1 | TRBV2 | once | TRBJ1-5
TGCAGCGCTACTACGGGGGGGGCTAGCAATGAGCAGTTCTTC | CSATTGGASNEQFF | TRBD2 | TRBV29-1 | - | TRBJ2-1